The 2 T cell receptor beta chains listed next were all sequenced from one sample in a study of T-cell reconstitution after alpha-beta-depleted transplantation in children. TCRbeta library preparation incorporated unique molecular identifiers. TCRdb itself ran the PCR reads through MiXCR, one entry per CDR3 protein. The sample carries around 270,000 distinct CDR3 sequences, roughly 9.1% recorded once. Sequencing used PBMCs, obtained before TCRalphabeta/CD19-depleted stem cell transplant. All receptors derive from a boy younger than two with acute myeloid leukemia, due to receive a stem cell transplant.

V usage is TRBV12-5 and J usage is TRBJ2-3, with no clear D. CDR3 length: 12 residues. Germline V gives CDR1 LGHNT, CDR2 FRNRAP. The ends were cut back, 1 base at V and 5 bases at J, with 4 bases in the middle. CDR3 sequence (DNA): TGTGCTAGTGGTTTGGCACTAGATACGCAGTATTTT. This encodes CASGLALDTQYF.

Ten or more counts support this clonotype. This chain links TRBV7-3 with TRBJ2-3, with 16 bases identical to TRBD2. Germline CDR1 SGHTA, CDR2 FQGTGA. The CDR3 has 16 amino acids. The V segment lost 6 bases and the J segment 4 bases; nucleotides outside the gene matches: 4. The CDR3 DNA is TGTGCCAGCAGTTTTGGGACTAGCGGGGGGGCAGATACGCAGTATTTT. As protein: CASSFGTSGGADTQYF.